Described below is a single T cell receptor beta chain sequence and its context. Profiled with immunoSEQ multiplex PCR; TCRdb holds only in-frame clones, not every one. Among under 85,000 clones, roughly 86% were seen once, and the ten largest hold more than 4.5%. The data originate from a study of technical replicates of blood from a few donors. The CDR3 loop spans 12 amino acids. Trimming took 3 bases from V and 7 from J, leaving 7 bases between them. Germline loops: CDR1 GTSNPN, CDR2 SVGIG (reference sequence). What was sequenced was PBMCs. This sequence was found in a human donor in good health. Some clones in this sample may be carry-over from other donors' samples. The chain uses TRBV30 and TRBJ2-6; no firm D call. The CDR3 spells CAWSFVANVLTF. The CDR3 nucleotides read TGTGCCTGGAGCTTCGTAGCCAACGTCCTGACTTTC.